The clone carrying this T cell receptor beta chain was seen a handful of times. Its antigen is still unknown. The CDR3 sequence is 14 residues long. Germline V lookup: CDR1 DFQATT, CDR2 SNEGSKA (reference sequence). Trimming left V 2 bases short and J 5 bases short, with 12 bases between. Through template switching, a universal primer site was introduced, and the cDNA contained unique molecular identifiers. Each CDR3 protein gets one entry after TCRdb re-called the 5' RACE reads with MiXCR. The sample records 420,000 or so distinct CDR3 sequences, approximately 18% being singletons. The data are from a study of identical twins. Study-level points and caveats: Alpha sequences out of frame and shared by twins had excess low generation probability. With monozygotic twins, out-of-frame TCR alpha sharing exceeded what models estimated. Abundant cord blood beta clonotypes carried fewer insertions; memory repertoires showed none.

The sequencing sample was made of naive T cells sorted from blood. The chain combines TRBV20-1 with TRBJ1-4; tentatively, D is TRBD1 (6 bases). This clonotype originated in a man aged 50-59 years in good health. The CDR3 loop reads CSARNTGRNEKLFF. The CDR3 nucleotides read TGCAGTGCTAGAAATACAGGGAGAAATGAAAAACTGTTTTTT.